Described below is a single T cell receptor (beta chain) sequence and its context. The antigen is not known. The data originate from a study of chemoradiotherapy in HPV16-positive cancers. General study points: Non-HPV-specific T cells did not expand in tumors during treatment, whereas candidate HPV-specific clones and E7-related motifs did.

The method was immunoSEQ multiplex PCR; TCRdb's version includes in-frame clones alone and lacks a portion of them. The table lists about 3,900 clones, almost 80% of them singletons. Trimming took off 2 bases at V and 7 bases at J, with 18 bases between the two ends. The CDR3 sequence is 16 residues long. CDR1 is KGHSH, CDR2 LQKENI, per germline. The chain uses TRBV18 and TRBJ2-1; weak D call: TRBD2 (6 bases). This clonotype was obtained from a human donor with HPV-associated anogenital cancer. The sample was tumor tissue, taken from a patient who underwent chemoradiotherapy. The CDR3 here is CASSPIAEGLLNEQFF. The CDR3 bases are TGTGCCAGCTCACCAATAGCGGAGGGGCTCCTGAATGAGCAGTTCTTC.